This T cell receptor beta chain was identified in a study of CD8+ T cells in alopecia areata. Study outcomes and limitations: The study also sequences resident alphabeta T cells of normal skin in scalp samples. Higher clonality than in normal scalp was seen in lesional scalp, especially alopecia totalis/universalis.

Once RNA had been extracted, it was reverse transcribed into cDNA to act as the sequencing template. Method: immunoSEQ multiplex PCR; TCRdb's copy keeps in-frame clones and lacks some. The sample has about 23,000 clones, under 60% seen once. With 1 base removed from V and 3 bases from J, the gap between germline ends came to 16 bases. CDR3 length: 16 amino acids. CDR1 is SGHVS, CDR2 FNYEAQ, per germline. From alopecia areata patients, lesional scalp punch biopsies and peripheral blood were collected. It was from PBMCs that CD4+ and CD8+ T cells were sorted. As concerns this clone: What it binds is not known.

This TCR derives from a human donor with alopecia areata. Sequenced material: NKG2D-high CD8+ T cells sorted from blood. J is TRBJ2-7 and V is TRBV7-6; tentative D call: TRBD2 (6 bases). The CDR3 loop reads CASSLVVSGLNYEQYF. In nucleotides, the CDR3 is TGTGCCAGCAGCTTAGTGGTCAGCGGGCTTAACTACGAGCAGTACTTC.